This T cell receptor beta chain was sequenced during a study of cytomegalovirus exposure and HLA in healthy donors. Study in general: Clustering assigned about 79% of the roughly 420 genotyped donors to the Caucasian-associated ancestry cluster.

The study's findings and limits: TCR sequences were mostly rare, though some public TCRs occurred in many donors.

On this clone: Its antigen remains unknown.

Primers included in the PCR were 60 Vbeta and 13 Jbeta primers. Study processing details: In a later analysis, the count reached about 80 million unique TCR beta chains, with approximately 10 million shared. Clones were sequenced by immunoSEQ multiplex PCR, and TCRdb holds only the in-frame ones, with some missing. That table furnishes V, J and clone size, whereas the DNA furnished D and trimming. The top ten clones hold approximately 3% of a sample with approximately 150,000 clones, approximately 80% of them seen once. The CDR3 covers 17 residues. V shed 1 base, J shed 1 base, and the junction held 3 bases outside the gene matches. CDR1 LGHNA and CDR2 YNFKEQ come from the germline V gene.

The source material was PBMCs. V and J are TRBV4-2 and TRBJ2-1, with TRBD2 matching 11 bases. The sequence derives from a male donor in good health and CMV-seronegative. CDR3: CASSQVGTSGSYNEQFF. The CDR3 nucleotides are TGTGCCAGCAGCCAAGTCGGGACTAGCGGTTCCTACAATGAGCAGTTCTTC.